Listed below are T cell receptor beta chains from one sample, sequenced in a study of a mutant IDH1 vaccine in newly diagnosed glioma. No antigens are known for them. The data were produced by immunoSEQ multiplex PCR, yet TCRdb's version contains in-frame clones alone and is incomplete. Of about 72,000 clones in the sample, approximately 84% are singletons; the top ten hold 13%. The sample consisted of PBMCs, taken from a glioma patient whose treatment included an IDH1 peptide vaccine. These receptors all stem from a young man with glioma. Each CDR3 is given with its conserved first and last residue. D genes are given only for firm matches. Where a row states a size, it is once, few, many or the class of an expanded clone; other rows omit it.

d_call | cdr3_length | clone_size | j_call | v_call | cdr3_nt | cdr3_aa
TRBD2 | 15 | . | TRBJ2-7 | TRBV4-2 | TGTGCCAGCAGCCAAGATAGCGGGAGCTCCTACGAGCAGTACTTC | CASSQDSGSSYEQYF
. | 14 | . | TRBJ1-1 | TRBV18 | TGTGCCAGCTCACTGGGACTTTTGAACACTGAAGCTTTCTTT | CASSLGLLNTEAFF
. | 14 | . | TRBJ1-5 | TRBV25-1 | TGTGCCAGCAGTGCAGACCATAGCAATCAGCCCCAGCATTTT | CASSADHSNQPQHF
TRBD1 | 13 | . | TRBJ2-7 | TRBV11-1 | TGTGCCAGCAGCTTAAACAGGGGCTACGAGCAGTACTTC | CASSLNRGYEQYF
TRBD2 | 19 | . | TRBJ2-3 | TRBV19 | TGTGCCAGTACCTGGGAGGGACTAGTACGAAGAAGTGGCACAGATACGCAGTATTTT | CASTWEGLVRRSGTDTQYF
. | 11 | . | TRBJ2-7 | TRBV20-1 | TGCAGTGCTAGGAATCTCTACGAGCAGTACTTC | CSARNLYEQYF
. | 14 | . | TRBJ2-7 | TRBV29-1 | TGCAGCGTTGCGGGTGTCAGGGGAAACTACGAGCAGTACTTC | CSVAGVRGNYEQYF
TRBD1 | 14 | . | TRBJ1-1 | TRBV19 | TGTGCCAGTCAAACCGGGACAGCGCGTTATGAAGCTTTCTTT | CASQTGTARYEAFF
. | 11 | . | TRBJ2-7 | TRBV20-1 | TGCAGTGCCTCGACTGTGAGAGAGCAGTACTTC | CSASTVREQYF
. | 15 | . | TRBJ1-1 | TRBV7-9 | TGTGCCAGCAGCCCGACATGGATGATGGGCACTGAAGCTTTCTTT | CASSPTWMMGTEAFF
. | 14 | . | TRBJ1-3 | TRBV6-4 | TGTGCCAGCAGTGACGGGGGCGCGGGAAACACCATATATTTT | CASSDGGAGNTIYF
TRBD1 | 14 | few | TRBJ2-4 | TRBV7-2 | TGTGCCAGCAGTTTTGGACAGGGAGGAAACATTCAGTACTTC | CASSFGQGGNIQYF
TRBD1 | 14 | . | TRBJ1-5 | TRBV27 | TGTGCCAGCAGCATCGACAGGGATTGGCAGCCCCAGCATTTT | CASSIDRDWQPQHF
TRBD1 | 14 | once | TRBJ2-1 | TRBV30 | TGTGCCTGGAGTGGGGACAGGGGGGGGAATGAGCAGTTCTTC | CAWSGDRGGNEQFF
. | 17 | . | TRBJ2-3 | TRBV9 | TGTGCCAGCAGCGAGGGGGGAGGGGTAGGGGGCACAGATACGCAGTATTTT | CASSEGGGVGGTDTQYF
. | 12 | . | TRBJ1-2 | TRBV9 | TGTGCCAGCAGCCCGCGACTGGAGGGCTACACCTTC | CASSPRLEGYTF
. | 16 | . | TRBJ2-5 | TRBV5-6 | TGTGCCAGCAGCCGTAACCATTGGACAGAACAAGAGACCCAGTACTTC | CASSRNHWTEQETQYF
. | 13 | . | TRBJ2-7 | TRBV19 | TGTGCCACGGGTGAGGGGCTGCCCTACGAGCAGTACTTC | CATGEGLPYEQYF
. | 15 | . | TRBJ1-2 | TRBV9 | TGTGCCAGCAGCGTAGAAGCGCGCCTTAACTATGGCTACACCTTC | CASSVEARLNYGYTF
TRBD2 | 14 | . | TRBJ2-1 | TRBV6-4 | TGTGCCAGTTCAAAGGCTAGCGGGTACAATGAGCAGTTCTTC | CASSKASGYNEQFF
. | 13 | . | TRBJ1-5 | TRBV6-5 | TGTGCCAGCAGTTTTCGGAGCAATCAGCCCCAGCATTTT | CASSFRSNQPQHF
TRBD1 | 15 | . | TRBJ1-6 | TRBV4-1 | TGCGCCAGCAGCCCCCTGACAGGGGGCAATTCACCCCTCCACTTT | CASSPLTGGNSPLHF
. | 15 | . | TRBJ2-3 | TRBV6-6 | TGTGCCAGCAGTCTAAGGGACTTGAGCACAGATACGCAGTATTTT | CASSLRDLSTDTQYF
. | 14 | . | TRBJ2-1 | TRBV13 | TGTGCCAGCAGCTTTGTGGGGGTAGACAATGAGCAGTTCTTC | CASSFVGVDNEQFF
TRBD1 | 14 | large | TRBJ1-5 | TRBV6-5 | TGTGCCAGCAGCCCAGGACAGGGCCGCCGGCCCCAGCATTTT | CASSPGQGRRPQHF
TRBD1 | 13 | . | TRBJ1-1 | TRBV25-1 | TGTGCCAGCACTCGGACAGGGAACACTGAAGCTTTCTTT | CASTRTGNTEAFF
TRBD2 | 17 | . | TRBJ2-1 | TRBV7-3 | TGTGCCAGCAGCTTAAGCCTAGCGGGCACGCTGGGAAATGAGCAGTTCTTC | CASSLSLAGTLGNEQFF
. | 16 | . | TRBJ1-2 | TRBV5-1 | TGCGCCAGCAGCTTGGATGGGGGGTCTGCTAACTATGGCTACACCTTC | CASSLDGGSANYGYTF
. | 15 | . | TRBJ1-2 | TRBV19 | TGTGCCAGTAGTTCTCGCAGGGCATCGGATCGTGGCTACACCTTC | CASSSRRASDRGYTF
TRBD1 | 18 | . | TRBJ1-5 | TRBV19 | TGTGCCAGTAGTCCTTGGGACAGGGGCGCCCTGGTTGGTCAGCCCCAGCATTTT | CASSPWDRGALVGQPQHF
. | 18 | . | TRBJ2-6 | TRBV4-1 | TGCGCCAGCAGCCAGAAGACAGGAGCTAGCTCTGGGGCCAACGTCCTGACTTTC | CASSQKTGASSGANVLTF
TRBD2 | 15 | . | TRBJ2-2 | TRBV6-6 | TGTGCCAGCAGGGATCTAGCGGGGGGGCCCGGGGAGCTGTTTTTT | CASRDLAGGPGELFF
. | 14 | . | TRBJ2-2 | TRBV7-2 | TGTGCCAGCAGCCTAGACAGAAACACCGGGGAGCTGTTTTTT | CASSLDRNTGELFF
. | 13 | once | TRBJ2-7 | TRBV19 | TGTGCCAGTAGTATAGGACCCAGCTACGAGCAGTACTTC | CASSIGPSYEQYF
TRBD1 | 16 | . | TRBJ2-7 | TRBV27 | TGTGCCAGCAGTTTAGGGGGACAGGGGGCCTATCGAGAGCAGTACTTC | CASSLGGQGAYREQYF
. | 13 | . | TRBJ1-1 | TRBV5-1 | TGCGCCAGCAGCCACCGACAGGACACTGAAGCTTTCTTT | CASSHRQDTEAFF
. | 12 | few | TRBJ1-1 | TRBV7-2 | TGTGCCAGCAGCTTAGTGGGTTACGAAGCTTTCTTT | CASSLVGYEAFF
. | 17 | . | TRBJ2-6 | TRBV7-3 | TGTGCCAGCAGCACAGGGAACAACTATCTTGGGGCCAACGTCCTGACTTTC | CASSTGNNYLGANVLTF
. | 15 | . | TRBJ1-1 | TRBV27 | TGTGCCAGCAGTTTTTCAGGAGTCATGAACACTGAAGCTTTCTTT | CASSFSGVMNTEAFF
TRBD2 | 15 | . | TRBJ2-1 | TRBV19 | TGTGCCAGTAGTATAGCTAGCGGGAGTGGAAATGAGCAGTTCTTC | CASSIASGSGNEQFF
. | 15 | . | TRBJ1-5 | TRBV30 | TGTGCCTGGAAAGGGTTGAGGTACGGGAATCAGCCCCAGCATTTT | CAWKGLRYGNQPQHF
. | 16 | . | TRBJ2-7 | TRBV7-9 | TGTGCCAGCAGCTCTTACGAAGGATGGGGACCCCCCGAGCAGTACTTC | CASSSYEGWGPPEQYF
. | 12 | few | TRBJ1-1 | TRBV29-1 | TGCAGCGCGAGCGGATGGAACACTGAAGCTTTCTTT | CSASGWNTEAFF
. | 16 | . | TRBJ2-6 | TRBV5-1 | TGCGCCAGCAGCTTGTCGGTCGGCTCTGGGGCCAACGTCCTGACTTTC | CASSLSVGSGANVLTF
. | 15 | . | TRBJ1-1 | TRBV18 | TGTGCCAGCTCACCCGGGAAGGGCGCGGGGACTGAAGCTTTCTTT | CASSPGKGAGTEAFF